Listed below are T cell receptor beta chains from one sample, sequenced in a study of cytomegalovirus exposure and HLA in healthy donors. Using immunoSEQ multiplex PCR, the repertoire was profiled, and TCRdb retains in-frame clones only, with some absent. Here the sample spans about 150,000 clones, just under 75% being singletons. The sequenced material came from PBMCs. These receptors were obtained from a young woman in good health and CMV-seronegative. Both conserved end residues are part of each CDR3. The D gene is left open where the match is weak. Clone sizes are given selectively: once, few, many, or a class where the clone is expanded.

V	D	size	J	DNA	CDR3
TRBV6-1	NA	few	TRBJ1-5	TGTGCCAGCAGTTTGGCACAGGGCGGTCAGCCCCAGCATTTT	CASSLAQGGQPQHF
TRBV28	TRBD1	NA	TRBJ1-5	TGTGCCAGCACCGACAGGGGATATCAGCCCCAGCATTTT	CASTDRGYQPQHF
TRBV27	TRBD1	NA	TRBJ1-1	TGTGCAAGCGGAGCGAGACAGGGCACTGAAGCTTTCTTT	CASGARQGTEAFF
TRBV7-9	NA	NA	TRBJ2-5	TGTGCCAGCAGCTTAGGGGCAGAGACCCAGTACTTC	CASSLGAETQYF
TRBV7-8	TRBD2	few	TRBJ2-5	TGTGCCAGCAGCTCCCGACTAGCGGGGAACCAAGAGACCCAGTACTTC	CASSSRLAGNQETQYF
TRBV7-9	TRBD1	NA	TRBJ1-2	TGTGCCAGCACCGGGGACAGCAACTATGGCTACACCTTC	CASTGDSNYGYTF
TRBV6-1	NA	NA	TRBJ2-3	TGTGCCAGCAGTGCCCTAAGTCCCGCTTACACAGATACGCAGTATTTT	CASSALSPAYTDTQYF
TRBV15	NA	NA	TRBJ2-6	TGTGCCACCAGCAGAGGAACGGCTGGGGCCAACGTCCTGACTTTC	CATSRGTAGANVLTF
TRBV5-1	NA	NA	TRBJ2-3	TGCGCCAGCACGACCCAGGGCCCAGATACGCAGTATTTT	CASTTQGPDTQYF
TRBV19	TRBD1	NA	TRBJ1-1	TGTGCCAGTAGTAAGACAGGGGGTGGTACTGAAGCTTTCTTT	CASSKTGGGTEAFF
TRBV27	TRBD2	once	TRBJ2-1	TGTGCCAGCAGTCGGGGGACTAGCGGGAATAATGAGCAGTTCTTC	CASSRGTSGNNEQFF
TRBV21-1	NA	NA	TRBJ2-5	TGTGCCAGCAGCAAATGTTCCCCGACAACGGGGCAAGAGACCCAGTACTTC	CASSKCSPTTGQETQYF
TRBV6-5	NA	NA	TRBJ2-5	TGTGCCAGCAGTTTAAGACTAGTTCAAGAGACCCAGTACTTC	CASSLRLVQETQYF
TRBV7-2	TRBD1	few	TRBJ2-5	TGTGCCAGCAGTCCGGACAGGGGGTCGGAGACCCAGTACTTC	CASSPDRGSETQYF
TRBV30	NA	few	TRBJ2-5	TGTGCCTGGAGGGGAGGAGGGGCCCAGTACTTC	CAWRGGGAQYF
TRBV4-3	NA	NA	TRBJ2-7	TGCGCCAGCAGCCCCCGATTCCCGGGTAACCACGAGCAGTACTTC	CASSPRFPGNHEQYF
TRBV10-2	TRBD1	once	TRBJ1-1	TGCGCCAGCAGTGAGCCAACAGGGGTTTCGCACACTGAAGCTTTCTTT	CASSEPTGVSHTEAFF
TRBV19	TRBD2	NA	TRBJ2-1	TGTGCCAGTAGCCTACTAGCGGGAGACCGTAATGAGCAGTTCTTC	CASSLLAGDRNEQFF
TRBV4-3	NA	NA	TRBJ1-1	TGCGCCAGCAGCCAAGATGCGGGAGCGAACACTGAAGCTTTCTTT	CASSQDAGANTEAFF
TRBV10-2	NA	NA	TRBJ1-1	TGCGCCAGCAGCCCTTCCGGACAGCTGAACACTGAAGCTTTCTTT	CASSPSGQLNTEAFF
TRBV7-8	NA	NA	TRBJ2-1	TGTGCCAGCAGTCTAAACAGGGTCAATGAGCAGTTCTTC	CASSLNRVNEQFF
TRBV19	NA	NA	TRBJ1-1	TGTGCCAGTAGTAGAACAGGGAACACTGAAGCTTTCTTT	CASSRTGNTEAFF
TRBV27	NA	NA	TRBJ1-2	TGTGCCAGCAGTTTAAGGGCAGGACTTTATAGGAATGGCTACACCTTC	CASSLRAGLYRNGYTF